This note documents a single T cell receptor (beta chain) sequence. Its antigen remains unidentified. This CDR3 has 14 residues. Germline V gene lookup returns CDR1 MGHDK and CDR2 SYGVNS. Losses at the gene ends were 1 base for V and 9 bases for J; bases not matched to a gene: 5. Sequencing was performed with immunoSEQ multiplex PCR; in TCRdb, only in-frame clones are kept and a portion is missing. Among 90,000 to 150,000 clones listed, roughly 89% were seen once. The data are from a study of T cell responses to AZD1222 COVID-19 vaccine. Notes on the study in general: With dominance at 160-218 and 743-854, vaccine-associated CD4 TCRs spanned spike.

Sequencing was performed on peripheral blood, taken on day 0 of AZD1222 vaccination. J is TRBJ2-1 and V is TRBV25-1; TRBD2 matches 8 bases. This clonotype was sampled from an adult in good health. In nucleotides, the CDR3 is TGTGCCAGCAGTGAATTTACGGGAGGGGCTGAGCAGTTCTTC. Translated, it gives CASSEFTGGAEQFF.